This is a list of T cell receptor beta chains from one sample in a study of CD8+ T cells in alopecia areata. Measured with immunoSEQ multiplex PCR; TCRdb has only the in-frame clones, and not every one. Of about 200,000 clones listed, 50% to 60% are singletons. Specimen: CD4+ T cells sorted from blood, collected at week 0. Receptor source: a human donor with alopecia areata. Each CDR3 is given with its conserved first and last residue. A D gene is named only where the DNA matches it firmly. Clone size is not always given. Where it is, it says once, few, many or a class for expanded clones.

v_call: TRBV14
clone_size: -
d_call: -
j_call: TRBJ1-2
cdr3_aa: CASSRGYGYTF
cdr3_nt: TGTGCCAGCAGCCGTGGCTATGGCTACACCTTC

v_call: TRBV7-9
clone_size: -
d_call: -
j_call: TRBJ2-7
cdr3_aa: CASSSGLLYEQYF
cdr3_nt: TGTGCCAGCAGCTCGGGACTCCTTTACGAGCAGTACTTC

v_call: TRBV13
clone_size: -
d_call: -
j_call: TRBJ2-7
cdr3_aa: CASSLIQTSDGSYEQYF
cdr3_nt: TGTGCCAGCAGCTTAATACAGACATCGGATGGCTCCTACGAGCAGTACTTC

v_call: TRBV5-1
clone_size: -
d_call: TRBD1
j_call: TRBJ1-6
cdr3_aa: CASSPAGTGVFNSPLHF
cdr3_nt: TGCGCCAGCAGCCCCGCCGGGACAGGGGTCTTTAATTCACCCCTCCACTTT

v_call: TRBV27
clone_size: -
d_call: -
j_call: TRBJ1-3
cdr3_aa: CASSFGENTIYF
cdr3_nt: TGTGCCAGCAGTTTCGGGGAAAACACCATATATTTT

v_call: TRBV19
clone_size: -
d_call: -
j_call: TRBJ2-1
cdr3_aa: CASSIKGNEQFF
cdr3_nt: TGTGCCAGTAGTATTAAAGGCAATGAGCAGTTCTTC

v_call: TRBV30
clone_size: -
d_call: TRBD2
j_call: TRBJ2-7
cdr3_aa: CAWEVRLAGGEQYF
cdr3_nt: TGTGCCTGGGAAGTTCGGCTAGCGGGAGGCGAGCAGTACTTC

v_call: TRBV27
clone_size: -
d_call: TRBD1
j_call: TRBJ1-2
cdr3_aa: CASSSPGGRQGAPYYGYTF
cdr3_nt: TGTGCCAGCAGTTCCCCGGGGGGTCGACAGGGGGCGCCTTACTATGGCTACACCTTC

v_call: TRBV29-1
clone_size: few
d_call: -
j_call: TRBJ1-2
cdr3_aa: CSVEAPPSYGYTF
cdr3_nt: TGCAGCGTTGAAGCCCCCCCATCCTATGGCTACACCTTC

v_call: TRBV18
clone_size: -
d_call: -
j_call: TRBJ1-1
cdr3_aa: CASSPNGNTEAFF
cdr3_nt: TGTGCCAGCTCACCCAACGGGAACACTGAAGCTTTCTTT

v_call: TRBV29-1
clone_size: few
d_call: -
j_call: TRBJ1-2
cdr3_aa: CSVELGYGYTF
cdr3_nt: TGCAGCGTTGAGTTGGGCTATGGCTACACCTTC

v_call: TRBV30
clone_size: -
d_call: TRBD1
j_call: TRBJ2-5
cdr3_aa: CAWSVGGTGETQYF
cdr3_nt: TGTGCCTGGAGTGTAGGGGGGACAGGGGAGACCCAGTACTTC

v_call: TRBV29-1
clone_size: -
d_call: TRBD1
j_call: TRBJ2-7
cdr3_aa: CSVAGTKWSGGGYEQYF
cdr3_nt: TGCAGCGTTGCCGGTACTAAATGGTCAGGGGGCGGGTACGAGCAGTACTTC

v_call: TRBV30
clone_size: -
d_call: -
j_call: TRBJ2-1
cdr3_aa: CAWSVTDEQFF
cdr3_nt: TGTGCCTGGAGTGTAACGGATGAGCAGTTCTTC

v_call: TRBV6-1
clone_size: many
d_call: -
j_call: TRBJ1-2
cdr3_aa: CASSPRVSANYGYTF
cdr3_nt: TGTGCCAGCAGCCCCAGGGTTTCGGCTAACTATGGCTACACCTTC

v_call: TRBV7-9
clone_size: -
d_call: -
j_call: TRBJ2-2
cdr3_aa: CASSFIPFEGVTGELFF
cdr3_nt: TGTGCCAGCAGCTTTATCCCCTTTGAGGGAGTCACCGGGGAGCTGTTTTTT

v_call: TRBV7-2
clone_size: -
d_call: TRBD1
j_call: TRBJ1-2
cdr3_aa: CASSPTGAAYGYTF
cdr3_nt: TGTGCCAGCAGCCCGACAGGGGCGGCCTATGGCTACACCTTC

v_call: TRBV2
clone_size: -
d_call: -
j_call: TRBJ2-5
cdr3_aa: CASSEAFATGAQYF
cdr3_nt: TGTGCCAGCAGTGAAGCTTTTGCGACCGGGGCCCAGTACTTC

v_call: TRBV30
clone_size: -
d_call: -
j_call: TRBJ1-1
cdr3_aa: CAWSEGPNTEAFF
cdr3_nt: TGTGCCTGGAGTGAGGGTCCGAACACTGAAGCTTTCTTT

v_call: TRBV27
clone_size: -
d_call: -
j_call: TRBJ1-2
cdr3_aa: CATSPTAGRTYGYTF
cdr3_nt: TGTGCCACCTCACCCACGGCAGGGAGAACCTATGGCTACACCTTC

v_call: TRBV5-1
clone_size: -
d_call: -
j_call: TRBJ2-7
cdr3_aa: CASSLASRSEQYF
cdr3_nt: TGCGCCAGCAGCTTGGCCTCACGTAGCGAGCAGTACTTC

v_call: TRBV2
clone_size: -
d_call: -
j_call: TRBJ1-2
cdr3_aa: CASSEGQLGGYTF
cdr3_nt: TGTGCCAGCAGTGAGGGCCAGCTTGGTGGCTACACCTTC

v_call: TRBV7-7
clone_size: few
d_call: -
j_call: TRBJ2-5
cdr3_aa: CASSLVGNRETQYF
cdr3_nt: TGTGCCAGCAGCTTAGTCGGGAACAGGGAGACCCAGTACTTC

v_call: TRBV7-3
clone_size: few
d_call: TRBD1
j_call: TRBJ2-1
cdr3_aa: CASSPRGGMREQFF
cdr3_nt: TGTGCCAGCAGCCCTCGAGGGGGCATGCGGGAGCAGTTCTTC

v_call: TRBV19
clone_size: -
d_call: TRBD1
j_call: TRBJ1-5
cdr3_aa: CATTGQGGNQPQHF
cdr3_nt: TGTGCCACGACAGGACAGGGAGGCAATCAGCCCCAGCATTTT

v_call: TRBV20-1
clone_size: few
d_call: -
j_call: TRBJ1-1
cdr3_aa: CSGIRQTEAFF
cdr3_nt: TGCAGTGGTATCCGACAGACCGAAGCTTTCTTT

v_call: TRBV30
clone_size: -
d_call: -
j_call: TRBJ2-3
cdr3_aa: CAWSVTDTQYF
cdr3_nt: TGTGCCTGGAGTGTAACAGATACGCAGTATTTT

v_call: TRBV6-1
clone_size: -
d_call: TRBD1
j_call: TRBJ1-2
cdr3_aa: CASSEASSQGGYGYTF
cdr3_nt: TGTGCCAGCAGTGAAGCCTCTTCACAGGGGGGCTATGGCTACACCTTC

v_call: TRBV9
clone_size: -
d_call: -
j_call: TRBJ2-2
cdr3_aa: CASSVLSGELFF
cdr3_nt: TGTGCCAGCAGCGTGCTCTCCGGGGAGCTGTTTTTT

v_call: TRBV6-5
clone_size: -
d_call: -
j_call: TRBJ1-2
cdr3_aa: CASFREPYGYTF
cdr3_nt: TGTGCCAGCTTCCGGGAGCCCTATGGCTACACCTTC

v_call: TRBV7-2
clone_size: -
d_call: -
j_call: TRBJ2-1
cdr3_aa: CASSHPGTGGRNEQFF
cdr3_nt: TGTGCCAGCAGCCACCCGGGGACGGGCGGAAGGAATGAGCAGTTCTTC

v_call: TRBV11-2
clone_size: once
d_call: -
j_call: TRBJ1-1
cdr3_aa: CASSSQVGYTEAFF
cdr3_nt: TGTGCCAGCAGTTCCCAGGTTGGGTACACTGAAGCTTTCTTT

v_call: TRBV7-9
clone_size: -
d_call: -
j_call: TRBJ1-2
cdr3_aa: CASSLNAGTRGYTF
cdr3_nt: TGTGCCAGCAGCTTAAACGCGGGGACCCGTGGCTACACCTTC